Below, 29 T cell receptor beta chains from the same sample are listed, as sequenced in a study of regulatory T cells in long-lasting Graves disease. Time point given: newly diagnosed GD, antithyroid drugs for less than 3 months. There was RNA extracted from PBMCs, and the TCR library was made from it. Construction of TCR beta libraries relied on iRepertoire HTBI primers and on Arm-PCR targeting CDR3 regions. MiXCR was run by TCRdb on the multiplex PCR reads, yielding one entry per CDR3 protein. The sample records about 400,000 distinct CDR3 sequences, 15% to 19% being singletons. The sample here was peripheral blood mononuclear cells (PBMCs), taken at new diagnosis, from a patient treated with antithyroid drugs. The source of these receptors is a female donor with Graves disease.

V and J are TRBV5-6 and TRBJ2-5; no definite D call. Germline loops: CDR1 SGHDT, CDR2 YYEEEE. The CDR3 sequence is 15 residues long. V dropped 1 base and J dropped 4 bases, with 14 bases sitting between them. The CDR3 region has the DNA TGTGCCAGCAGCTTGAGGAAGATACATACAGAGACCCAGTACTTC. Amino acid sequence: CASSLRKIHTETQYF.

This clonotype has a count of ten or more. The chain is built from TRBV2 and TRBJ2-7; D remains ambiguous. Trimming removed 7 bases from V and 0 bases from J, with 13 bases in between. This CDR3 has 14 residues. CDR1 and CDR2 from the germline V gene are SNHLY and FYNNEI. CDR3 DNA: TGTGCCAGCACTAGAATGCAGTCCTCCTACGAGCAGTACTTC. Amino acid sequence: CASTRMQSSYEQYF.

This clonotype was seen at least ten times. This chain connects TRBV29-1 to TRBJ2-1; 14 nucleotides match TRBD2. V was pared by 6 bases and J by 10 bases, with 11 bases of the junction left unmatched. Germline CDR1 and CDR2: SQVTM and ANQGSEA. This CDR3 is 15 amino acids long. The DNA for the CDR3 is TGCAGCGTCCGGCCCCCTAGACTAGCGGGAGGGGAGCAGTTCTTC. Its translation is CSVRPPRLAGGEQFF.

The chain has TRBV30 and TRBJ1-1, with a weak D call TRBD1 (5 bases). Germline lookup yields CDR1 GTSNPN and CDR2 SVGIG (reference sequence). The CDR3 covers 12 residues. V was clipped by 4 bases and J by 7 bases, with 13 bases between them. CDR3 residues: CAWTPGSGEAFF. The CDR3 DNA sequence: TGTGCCTGGACCCCAGGGTCTGGTGAAGCTTTCTTT.

The table lists this clonotype with a few counts. The gene calls are TRBV29-1 and TRBJ1-1; D remains ambiguous. The CDR3 runs to 12 residues. Trimming stripped 3 bases from V and 0 bases from J, with 5 bases between. The germline gives CDR1 SQVTM, CDR2 ANQGSEA. CDR3: CSVEGMNTEAFF. CDR3 nucleotide sequence: TGCAGCGTTGAGGGTATGAACACTGAAGCTTTCTTT.

Ten or more counts support this clonotype. This clone may be a read error of a much larger clone one base away. The chain is built from TRBV4-2 and TRBJ1-1; 9 bases map to TRBD1. This CDR3 is built from 15 residues. Germline assignment: CDR1 LGHNA and CDR2 YNFKEQ. V lost 7 bases to trimming and J lost 5 bases; unmatched junction nucleotides: 11. This CDR3 reads CASNQGRTGETEAFF. CDR3 sequence (DNA): TGTGCCAGCAACCAGGGTAGGACAGGGGAGACTGAAGCTTTCTTT.

Worth noting for this clonotype: A clone one base away is much larger, so this may be a read error. The V call is TRBV7-6, the J call TRBJ2-1, with 7 bases lining up with TRBD2. The J segment lost 10 bases and the V segment lost 2 bases, leaving 8 bases of the junction unmatched. CDR3 size: 14 residues. The germline gives CDR1 SGHVS, CDR2 FNYEAQ. The DNA of the CDR3 is TGTGCCAGCAGCTTACTAGCGGATACCTACGAGCAGTTCTTC. Its translation: CASSLLADTYEQFF.

The CDR3 DNA reads TGTGCCAGCAGCTTAGTCCATGAGCAGTTCTTC. Amino acid sequence: CASSLVHEQFF. The chain joins TRBV11-2 to TRBJ2-1; D not resolved. V dropped 1 base and J dropped 8 bases, with 3 bases sitting between them. The germline V gene encodes CDR1 SGHAT and CDR2 FQNNGV. CDR3 size: 11 residues.

The table lists this clonotype with many counts. The chain couples TRBV24-1 to TRBJ2-2, with TRBD1 matching over 7 bases. The trim removed 1 base at V and 5 bases at J, leaving 9 bases unmatched. The CDR3 contains 17 residues. The V gene's germline CDR1 is KGHDR and CDR2 SFDVKD. The CDR3 reads CATSDFGKGARTGELFF. The CDR3 coding sequence is TGTGCCACCAGTGATTTCGGAAAGGGGGCGCGAACCGGGGAGCTGTTTTTT.

This clonotype came up a few times. The chain recombines TRBV20-1 with TRBJ1-3; 7 bases map to TRBD1. From germline, CDR1 is DFQATT and CDR2 SNEGSKA (reference sequence). CDR3 length: 17 residues. J lost 0 bases, V lost 6 bases, and 14 bases had no gene match. The CDR3 nucleotides read TGCAGTGCCCTCCTAAGACAGGGACCCAGCTCTGGAAACACCATATATTTT. Its protein is CSALLRQGPSSGNTIYF.

This clonotype was seen repeatedly, ten times or more. V and J are TRBV3-1 and TRBJ1-2; a weak D match, TRBD1 (6 bases). Germline V gene data show CDR1 as LGHDT and CDR2 as YNNKEL (reference sequence). Trimming cost V 4 bases and J 7 bases, with 13 bases left between them. The CDR3 spans 13 residues. CDR3 in amino acids: CASSLESRGGYTF. CDR3 nucleotides: TGTGCCAGCAGCCTCGAGAGCAGGGGTGGCTACACCTTC.

In its sample, this clonotype was seen many times. The chain links TRBV12-3 or TRBV12-4 to TRBJ1-2, with 7 bases aligning to TRBD1. The V gene end was trimmed by 4 bases and the J gene end by 8 bases; junction bases not matched to a gene: 13. CDR3 length: 15 residues. CDR3 DNA sequence: TGTGCCAGCAGTTCCCAGACAGGGCAAAGGTCAGGCTACACCTTC. Translating gives CASSSQTGQRSGYTF.

This clonotype was counted many times. CDR3 DNA: TGTGCTTCAACGGTAGCGGGGGGCTTAGCCAAAAACATTCAGTACTTC. It is translated as CASTVAGGLAKNIQYF. The chain is built from TRBV2 and TRBJ2-4; 10 nucleotides agree with TRBD2. The length of the CDR3 is 16 residues. Germline values: CDR1 SNHLY, CDR2 FYNNEI.

This clonotype was picked up many times. The genes are TRBV5-1 and TRBJ1-1; 7 bases agree with TRBD1. Trimming cost V 3 bases and J 2 bases; bases outside gene matches: 7. The CDR3 loop spans 15 amino acids. Germline V gives CDR1 SGHRS, CDR2 YFSETQ. The CDR3: CASSWRGQTNTEAFF. DNA of the CDR3: TGCGCCAGCAGCTGGAGGGGACAGACAAACACTGAAGCTTTCTTT.

V and J are TRBV4-1 and TRBJ2-7, with D unclear. V was pared by 1 base and J by 0 bases, with 13 bases between. CDR1 MGHRA and CDR2 YSYEKL come from the germline V gene. The CDR3 covers 16 residues. CDR3 coding DNA: TGCGCCAGCAGCCAAGTCTGGAGTTGGGCCTCCTACGAGCAGTACTTC. As protein: CASSQVWSWASYEQYF.

This clonotype appeared many times. The chain employs TRBV12-3 or TRBV12-4 and TRBJ1-6, with 7 bases fitting TRBD1. V shed 6 bases, J shed 9 bases, and the junction held 8 bases outside the gene matches. The CDR3 contains 14 residues. The DNA for the CDR3 is TGTGCCAGCAGCACAGGGGCCGCGGGTTCACCCCTCCACTTT. The encoded protein is CASSTGAAGSPLHF.

The table lists this clonotype with many counts. V is TRBV6-1 and J is TRBJ2-7; TRBD1 is a possible D gene (6 bases). CDR3 length equals 15 residues. V was clipped by 6 bases and J by 0 bases, with 15 bases between them. Germline CDR1 is MNHNS and CDR2 is SASEGT. The CDR3 nucleotides read TGTGCCAGCAGCCCAGGACAGATGAGCTCCTACGAGCAGTACTTC. It yields the protein CASSPGQMSSYEQYF.

The CDR3 protein is CASKPRSQASSYEQYF. The CDR3, as DNA: TGTGCCAGCAAACCCCGGTCCCAGGCGAGCTCCTACGAGCAGTACTTC. The chain employs TRBV6-1 and TRBJ2-7; D unresolved. The CDR3 length is 16 residues. V lost 7 bases, J lost 0 bases, and 19 bases lay in between. Germline V gene lookup returns CDR1 MNHNS and CDR2 SASEGT.

The rearrangement uses TRBV20-1 and TRBJ2-7; TRBD1 aligns across 11 bases. This CDR3 contains 14 residues. Germline V gives CDR1 DFQATT, CDR2 SNEGSKA (reference sequence). V was clipped by 3 bases and J by 5 bases; unmatched bases: 6. The CDR3 DNA reads TGCAGTGCTAGGGGGGACAGGGGGAAGGACGAGCAGTACTTC. Its protein product is CSARGDRGKDEQYF.

This clonotype was recorded many times. The chain is built from TRBV28 and TRBJ2-1, with TRBD2 matching 12 bases. The ends lost 7 bases at V and 4 bases at J; junction bases unmatched: 5. Germline V lookup: CDR1 MDHEN, CDR2 SYDVKM. The CDR3 extends over 15 amino acids. The CDR3 protein is CASTLAGGRYNEQFF. The CDR3 nucleotides are TGTGCCAGCACCCTAGCGGGAGGGCGATACAATGAGCAGTTCTTC.

A note on this clonotype: The junction and the germline gene differ at one end; a read error may be behind it. V is TRBV5-1 and J is TRBJ1-2, with D uncertain. From germline, CDR1 is SGHRS and CDR2 YFSETQ. The length of the CDR3 is 15 residues. The chain's CDR3 is CASSLYPLAGAFSFF. The CDR3 bases are TGCGCCAGCAGCTTGTACCCCCTGGCCGGCGCGTTCTCGTTTTTC.

This clonotype was found many times. The genes are TRBV5-1 and TRBJ2-1; the D gene could be TRBD1 or TRBD2 (5 bases each). This CDR3 spans 14 amino acids. Trimming left V 2 bases short and J 4 bases short, with 10 bases between. CDR1 SGHRS and CDR2 YFSETQ come from the germline V gene. CDR3 bases: TGCGCCAGCAGCTTCGGGGACGGTTACAATGAGCAGTTCTTC. Translation gives CASSFGDGYNEQFF. Combining the CDR3 with reference TRBV5-1 and TRBJ2-1 gives the whole variable domain KAGVTQTPRYLIKTRGQQVTLSCSPISGHRSVSWYQQTPGQGLQFLFEYFSETQRNKGNFPGRFSGRQFSNSRSEMNVSTLELGDSALYLCASSFGDGYNEQFFGPGTRLTVL.

This clonotype was seen repeatedly, ten times or more. The chain uses TRBV29-1 and TRBJ1-1; D gene ambiguous. Germline loops: CDR1 SQVTM, CDR2 ANQGSEA. The CDR3 runs 11 residues. Deletions cut 5 bases from V and 1 base from J, with 5 bases between. CDR3 amino acids: CSVFSNTEAFF. For the CDR3, the DNA is TGCAGCGTTTTCTCGAACACTGAAGCTTTCTTT.

A word on this clonotype: A read error likely explains this, since a far larger clone differs by one base. V gene TRBV6-2 or TRBV6-3 combines with J gene TRBJ2-1; TRBD2 agrees at 9 bases. The CDR3 runs to 15 residues. The germline gives CDR1 MNHEY, CDR2 SVGEGT. V shed 7 bases and J 6 bases; nucleotides not matched to a gene: 10. Here the CDR3 DNA reads TGTGCCAGCACCAACGGACTAGCGAGGGGCAATGAGCAGTTCTTC. This translates into CASTNGLARGNEQFF.

This clonotype was seen many times. The rearrangement uses TRBV11-2 and TRBJ2-1; 10 bases line up with TRBD2. From germline, CDR1 is SGHAT and CDR2 FQNNGV. This CDR3 contains 17 residues. The V and J ends lost 5 bases and 6 bases, in that order; junction bases with no gene match: 13. This chain's CDR3 is CASSITSGTGTGNEQFF. CDR3 nucleotides: TGTGCCAGCAGCATTACTAGCGGGACTGGGACGGGCAATGAGCAGTTCTTC.

The table lists this clonotype with many counts. An end of the junction does not agree with germline; a read error may underlie this. The chain combines TRBV6-1 with TRBJ2-7; D is possibly TRBD1 or TRBD2 (5 bases each). Germline V gene sequence: CDR1 MNHNS, CDR2 SASEGT. The CDR3 has 16 amino acids. The CDR3 bases are TGTGCCAGCAGCCGCGCCACCAGGGCCCCAGACTACGGGCAGTACTTC. Translation gives CASSRATRAPDYGQYF.

This clonotype has at least ten counts. The chain recombines TRBV5-1 with TRBJ1-5; D is possibly TRBD1 (6 bases). Trimming left V 3 bases short and J 3 bases short, with 13 bases between. CDR3 length: 15 residues. The germline CDR1 and CDR2 sequences are SGHRS and YFSETQ. The CDR3 coding sequence is TGCGCCAGCAGCTGGGAGGACAGTTTCAATCAGCCCCAGCATTTT. As protein: CASSWEDSFNQPQHF.

In its sample, this clonotype was seen many times. The V gene is TRBV7-6, the J gene TRBJ2-1; TRBD2 might be the D (6 bases). This CDR3 is built from 16 residues. The germline gives CDR1 SGHVS, CDR2 FNYEAQ. V lost 5 bases and J lost 4, with 18 bases in between. The CDR3, as DNA: TGTGCCAGCAGCCTCAAGGCGGGGCCTGGATACAATGAGCAGTTCTTC. The encoded protein is CASSLKAGPGYNEQFF.

V gene TRBV10-3 combines with J gene TRBJ2-7; D is tentatively TRBD1 or TRBD2 (6 bases each). The CDR3 sequence is 13 residues long. From germline, CDR1 is ENHRY and CDR2 SYGVKD. V was shortened by 7 bases and J by 3 bases, with 13 bases between the two germline ends. The CDR3 DNA sequence: TGTGCCATCAAAGGAGAGGGGGGCTACGAGCAGTACTTC. Encoded protein: CAIKGEGGYEQYF.